This TCR beta chain originates from a study of T cell responses to AZD1222 COVID-19 vaccine. Clones were sequenced by immunoSEQ multiplex PCR, and TCRdb holds only the in-frame ones, with some missing. Among more than 55,000 clones listed, approximately 92% were seen once. Trimming took 0 bases from V and 6 from J, leaving 9 bases between them. CDR3 length equals 14 residues. CDR1 is MNHEY and CDR2 is SVGAGI in the germline V gene. General observations from the study: Clonal diversity was possibly underestimated, and white British individuals and females predominated among donors. Regions 160-218 and 743-854 dominated among vaccine-associated CD4 TCRs spanning spike.

Second-dose intervals of approximately 4 or approximately 12 weeks were pooled. This clone was picked up one time. The antigen is not known. The sample consisted of peripheral blood, taken 28 days after the second AZD1222 dose. J is TRBJ2-1 and V is TRBV6-5; a weak D match, TRBD2 (6 bases). The receptor's source is an adult who received the AZD1222 COVID-19 vaccine. The CDR3 nucleotides are TGTGCCAGCAGTTACTCTAGCGGTTTCAATGAGCAGTTCTTC. It encodes CASSYSSGFNEQFF.